Here is one TCR beta chain with its context. Its antigen remains unknown. These data are taken from a study of T cell responses to AZD1222 COVID-19 vaccine. Points from the study as a whole: Sampling that yielded the repertoires occurred only after the peak T cell response.

Clones were read by immunoSEQ multiplex PCR, and TCRdb kept only the in-frame ones, dropping some. The sample records about 100,000 clones, about 90% being singletons. Germline V gene sequence: CDR1 LGHDT, CDR2 YNNKEL (reference sequence). Trimming cost V 4 bases and J 7 bases; bases outside gene matches: 18. The CDR3 spans 18 residues. The chain uses TRBV3-1 (or the pseudogene TRBV3-2) and TRBJ2-7, with TRBD2 matching over 11 bases. This sample comprised peripheral blood, obtained on day 0 of AZD1222 vaccination. The receptor's source is an adult in good health. In nucleotides, the CDR3 is TGTGCCAGCAGCCCGGGACTAGCGGACCTAGGATGGTTGCGGGAGCAGTACTTC. It translates to CASSPGLADLGWLREQYF.